One sample yielded the 22 T cell receptor beta chains listed below, sequenced in a study of T-cell memory formation after mild COVID-19 (dated by TCRdb to the early 2020s). Library preparation was by 5' RACE. For sequencing, an Illumina NovaSeq 6000 was employed. Through fastp at Q25 and MiXCR, TCRdb rebuilt clones from the public reads, retaining in-frame beta chains. Identical CDR3 proteins give one entry, which carries the most common genes and DNA. The table for this sample lists 200,000 to 250,000 distinct CDR3 sequences; around a tenth of them were counted only once. 22% of the sample rests with the top ten. The sample was PBMCs or a T cell subset sorted from them (not recorded which). The receptors were sampled from a man younger than 30 who had mild COVID-19 (a few samples of this study predate the infection). The sample titles of this study are shuffled in the database, so cell type and time point are left out; the donor was told from shared clones.

This clonotype has only a few counts. The chain recombines TRBV7-2 with TRBJ2-1; 13 positions match TRBD2. V trimming: 5 bases; J trimming: 7 bases; junction bases outside the gene matches: 5. The V gene's germline CDR1 is SGHTA and CDR2 FQGNSA. The CDR3 runs 15 residues. DNA of the CDR3: TGTGCCAGCAGCCCACTAGCGGGGGGGCTAAATGAGCAGTTCTTC. This gives the protein CASSPLAGGLNEQFF. Full variable domain (remainder filled in from reference TRBV7-2 and TRBJ2-1): GAGVSQSPSNKVTEKGKDVELRCDPISGHTALYWYRQSLGQGLEFLIYFQGNSAPDKSGLPSDRFSAERTGGSVSTLTIQRTQQEDSAVYLCASSPLAGGLNEQFFGPGTRLTVL.

At least ten counts were recorded for this clonotype. The chain has TRBV7-9 and TRBJ2-3; TRBD2 matches 7 bases. The V gene end was trimmed by 3 bases and the J gene end by 4 bases; junction bases not matched to a gene: 10. The germline V gene encodes CDR1 SEHNR and CDR2 FQNEAQ (reference sequence). The CDR3 is 16 residues long. This CDR3 reads CASSFTSRGYADTQYF. The CDR3 region has the DNA TGTGCCAGCAGCTTTACCTCGCGGGGGTACGCAGATACGCAGTATTTT. Full variable domain (outside the CDR3, taken from reference TRBV7-9 and TRBJ2-3): DTGVSQNPRHKITKRGQNVTFRCDPISEHNRLYWYRQTLGQGPEFLTYFQNEAQLEKSRLLSDRFSAERPKGSFSTLEIQRTEQGDSAMYLCASSFTSRGYADTQYFGPGTRLTVL.

The chain joins TRBV5-1 to TRBJ1-5; weak D call: TRBD1 (6 bases). There are 16 residues in the CDR3. Germline V gives CDR1 SGHRS, CDR2 YFSETQ. V gave up 1 base and J gave up 2 bases, with 13 bases separating them. The CDR3 DNA reads TGCGCCAGCAGCTTGAGTGGGGGGGCCGGCAATCAGCCCCAGCATTTT. Translation: CASSLSGGAGNQPQHF.

The chain joins TRBV11-2 to TRBJ2-3, with D perhaps matching TRBD2 (5 bases). Trimming cost V 5 bases and J 1 base, with 16 bases left between them. The germline V gene encodes CDR1 SGHAT and CDR2 FQNNGV. This CDR3 contains 16 residues. The CDR3: CASSQKAGVGTDTQYF. The DNA of the CDR3 is TGTGCCAGCAGCCAGAAAGCCGGGGTTGGCACAGATACGCAGTATTTT.

V gene TRBV7-6 combines with J gene TRBJ1-2, with D tentatively TRBD1 (5 bases). The CDR3 has 13 amino acids. The germline V gene encodes CDR1 SGHVS and CDR2 FNYEAQ. V dropped 4 bases and J dropped 7 bases, with 13 bases sitting between them. CDR3 DNA sequence: TGTGCCAGCAGCTCCATTGGGGGTGGTGGCTACACCTTC. It is translated as CASSSIGGGGYTF. The whole variable domain, filled in from reference TRBV7-6 and TRBJ1-2, reads GAGVSQSPRYKVTKRGQDVALRCDPISGHVSLYWYRQALGQGPEFLTYFNYEAQQDKSGLPNDRFSAERPEGSISTLTIQRTEQRDSAMYRCASSSIGGGGYTFGSGTRLTVV.

This chain links TRBV20-1 with TRBJ1-5, with unresolved D. CDR3 length equals 13 residues. V lost 5 bases, J lost 0 bases, and 8 bases lay in between. From germline, CDR1 is DFQATT and CDR2 SNEGSKA (reference sequence). As DNA, the CDR3 is TGCAGTGCTTCCGTATATAGCAATCAGCCCCAGCATTTT. Encoded protein: CSASVYSNQPQHF.

This clonotype was recorded a few times. The J gene is TRBJ2-3, the V gene TRBV7-2; tentative D call: TRBD2 (5 bases). The CDR3 consists of 14 residues. The V and J ends lost 5 bases and 6 bases respectively, with 15 bases between them. The V gene's germline CDR1 is SGHTA and CDR2 FQGNSA. The CDR3, as DNA: TGTGCCAGCAGCGGATTGACGGGGTCTGATACGCAGTATTTT. Translation gives CASSGLTGSDTQYF.

The gene calls are TRBV7-9 and TRBJ1-2, with 7 bases matching TRBD1. The germline V gene encodes CDR1 SEHNR and CDR2 FQNEAQ (reference sequence). CDR3 size: 18 residues. J was trimmed by 1 base and V by 3 bases; bases with no gene match: 14. The CDR3 spells CASSFLPGQRGGNYGYTF. In DNA form, the CDR3 reads TGTGCCAGCAGCTTCCTCCCGGGACAGAGGGGAGGTAACTATGGCTACACCTTC. Based on the CDR3 plus reference TRBV7-9 and TRBJ1-2, the full variable domain is DTGVSQNPRHKITKRGQNVTFRCDPISEHNRLYWYRQTLGQGPEFLTYFQNEAQLEKSRLLSDRFSAERPKGSFSTLEIQRTEQGDSAMYLCASSFLPGQRGGNYGYTFGSGTRLTVV.

This clonotype was counted only a few times. This chain links TRBV5-1 with TRBJ1-1, with 10 bases lining up with TRBD1. This CDR3 contains 17 residues. The germline CDR1 and CDR2 sequences are SGHRS and YFSETQ. The V and J ends lost 4 bases and 1 base, in that order; junction bases with no gene match: 10. In DNA, the CDR3 is TGCGCCAGCAGCACCCTCGGACAGGGGGTGGAGAACACTGAAGCTTTCTTT. It codes for CASSTLGQGVENTEAFF.

This chain links TRBV19 with TRBJ2-5; D is tentatively TRBD1 or TRBD2 (5 bases each). This CDR3 is built from 13 residues. The germline gives CDR1 LNHDA, CDR2 SQIVND (reference sequence). V lost 6 bases to trimming and J lost 5 bases, with 13 bases between them. For the CDR3, the DNA is TGTGCCAGTAGGGGACGTCGACGGGAGACCCAGTACTTC. Translation gives CASRGRRRETQYF.

The table lists this clonotype with many counts. V is TRBV6-5 and J is TRBJ2-4; TRBD2 is a possible D gene (8 bases). Germline V gene sequence: CDR1 MNHEY, CDR2 SVGAGI. V lost 5 bases and J 0 bases, leaving 14 bases between the germline ends. CDR3 length equals 16 residues. The chain's CDR3 is CASSLGGDRAKNIQYF. The DNA for the CDR3 is TGTGCCAGCAGTCTCGGGGGGGACAGAGCCAAAAACATTCAGTACTTC.

V gene TRBV6-5 combines with J gene TRBJ2-6; D may be TRBD1 (5 bases). This CDR3 is built from 16 residues. V shed 2 bases and J shed 0 bases, with 8 bases lying between them. The V gene's germline CDR1 is MNHEY and CDR2 SVGAGI. As DNA, the CDR3 is TGTGCCAGCAGTTACGCAGGGAACTCTGGGGCCAACGTCCTGACTTTC. The encoded protein is CASSYAGNSGANVLTF.

This clonotype has just a few counts. The J gene is TRBJ1-1, the V gene TRBV7-2; D may be TRBD1 (6 bases). Per germline, CDR1 SGHTA and CDR2 FQGNSA. The CDR3 totals 13 residues. V lost 6 bases to trimming and J lost 4 bases, with 12 bases between them. The CDR3 region is CASSSQGITEAFF. The CDR3 DNA is TGTGCCAGCAGTTCACAGGGTATCACTGAAGCTTTCTTT.

The rearrangement uses TRBV6-2 or TRBV6-3 and TRBJ2-1, with D possibly TRBD2 on 5 matching bases. V was trimmed by 4 bases and J by 9 bases, leaving 7 bases between them. CDR1 MNHEY and CDR2 SVGEGT come from the germline V gene. The CDR3 runs 11 residues. CDR3 nucleotide sequence: TGTGCCAGCAGTTCCGAGGGTGAGCAGTTCTTC. Residues: CASSSEGEQFF.

This rearrangement joins TRBV20-1 to TRBJ2-7, with 8 bases identical to TRBD2. The V segment lost 3 bases and the J segment 7 bases; nucleotides outside the gene matches: 17. The CDR3 runs 16 residues. Germline CDR1 DFQATT, CDR2 SNEGSKA (reference sequence). CDR3: CSASHVGTRRRGEQYF. Written as DNA, the CDR3 is TGCAGTGCTAGTCATGTAGGGACTAGACGACGAGGGGAGCAGTACTTC.

V is TRBV24-1 and J is TRBJ2-3; no clear D gene. The V gene's germline CDR1 is KGHDR and CDR2 SFDVKD. The length of the CDR3 is 12 residues. The V end lost 6 bases, the J end lost 6 bases, and 9 bases lay between the germline ends. The CDR3: CATSPRGDTQYF. The CDR3 region has the DNA TGTGCCACCAGTCCCCGTGGGGATACGCAGTATTTT.

This chain links TRBV21-1 with TRBJ2-7; the table's D call, TRBD2, has no DNA check behind it. TRBV21-1 is tagged as a pseudogene. The CDR3 extends over 16 amino acids. CDR3 residues: CASSFPSTGGQYEQYV. CDR3 DNA sequence: TGTGCCAGCAGCTTTCCCTCCACGGGGGGCCAGTACGAGCAGTACGTC.

This clonotype was counted many times. The gene calls are TRBV20-1 and TRBJ2-1, with 7 bases matching TRBD1. J was trimmed by 2 bases and V by 0 bases; bases with no gene match: 7. Germline-derived CDR1 and CDR2 are DFQATT and SNEGSKA (reference sequence). The CDR3 totals 16 residues. DNA of the CDR3: TGCAGTGCTAGAGATCGCGACAGGGTCGCCTACAATGAGCAGTTCTTC. It is translated as CSARDRDRVAYNEQFF.

This clonotype was seen more than once but under ten times. The rearrangement uses TRBV5-1 and TRBJ1-5; no definite D call. V was clipped by 0 bases and J by 1 base, with 8 bases between them. Germline CDR1 and CDR2: SGHRS and YFSETQ. The CDR3 has 15 amino acids. In nucleotides, the CDR3 is TGCGCCAGCAGCTTGGCCGGTAGGAGCAATCAGCCCCAGCATTTT. It specifies CASSLAGRSNQPQHF.

At least ten counts were recorded for this clonotype. The chain's CDR3 is CASSLGGGRSDTQYF. In DNA, the CDR3 is TGTGCCAGCAGCTTAGGCGGGGGTCGTTCAGATACGCAGTATTTT. The V call is TRBV7-2, the J call TRBJ2-3, with 7 bases lining up with TRBD2. Germline V gene data show CDR1 as SGHTA and CDR2 as FQGNSA. The V and J ends lost 1 base and 4 bases, in that order; junction bases with no gene match: 5. The CDR3 sequence is 15 residues long. The whole variable domain, remainder taken from reference TRBV7-2 and TRBJ2-3, is GAGVSQSPSNKVTEKGKDVELRCDPISGHTALYWYRQSLGQGLEFLIYFQGNSAPDKSGLPSDRFSAERTGGSVSTLTIQRTQQEDSAVYLCASSLGGGRSDTQYFGPGTRLTVL.

In its sample, this clonotype was seen a few times. The gene calls are TRBV3-2 and TRBJ1-2. TRBV3-2 is noted as a pseudogene. CDR3 length equals 12 residues. The CDR3 DNA is TGTGCCAGCAGCCATGACTTCAGTGGCTACACCTTC. Its protein product is CASSHDFSGYTF.

A few counts support this clonotype. The J gene is TRBJ2-3, the V gene TRBV29-1; 8 nucleotides agree with TRBD2. Germline lookup yields CDR1 SQVTM and CDR2 ANQGSEA. The CDR3 spans 14 residues. Germline trimming cut 3 bases from V and 3 bases from J; bases unmatched to any gene: 5. CDR3 nucleotide sequence: TGCAGCGTTGATGGCGGGGGGCTTACAGATACGCAGTATTTT. Its protein product is CSVDGGGLTDTQYF.